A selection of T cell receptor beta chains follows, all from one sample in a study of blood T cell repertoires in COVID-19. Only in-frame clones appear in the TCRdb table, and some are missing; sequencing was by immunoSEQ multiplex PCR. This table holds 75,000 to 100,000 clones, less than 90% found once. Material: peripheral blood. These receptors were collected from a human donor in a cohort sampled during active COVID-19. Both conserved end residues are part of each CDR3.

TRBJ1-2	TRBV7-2	CASSYGPGGYGYTF
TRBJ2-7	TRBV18	CASSPSRGQIYEQYF
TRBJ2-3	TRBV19	CASSTQGTSTDTQYF
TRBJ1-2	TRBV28	CASSFRAGGHGYTF
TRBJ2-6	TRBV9	CASSPGDSGANVLTF
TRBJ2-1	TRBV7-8	CASSTQGARSYNEQFF
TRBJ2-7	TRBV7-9	CASSLPGGSYEQYF
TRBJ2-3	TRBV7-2	CASSTPGGTTDTQYF
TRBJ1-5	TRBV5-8	CASSWKGTRNQPQHF
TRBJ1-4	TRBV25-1	CASSPPSIADEKLFF
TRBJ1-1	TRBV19	CASSASREDTEAFF
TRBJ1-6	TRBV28	CASRQDRGLSSPLHF
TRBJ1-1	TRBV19	CASSITGRPEAFF
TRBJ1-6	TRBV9	CASSPTGDHSPLHF
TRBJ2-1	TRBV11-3	CASSRTGRNEQFF
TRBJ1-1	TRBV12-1	CASSLLYRTLPNMNTEAFF
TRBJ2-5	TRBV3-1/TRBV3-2	CASSQDPGGAQYF
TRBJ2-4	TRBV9	CASSVPGIDIQYF
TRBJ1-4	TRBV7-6	CASSLVTGVVEKLFF
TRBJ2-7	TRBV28	CASFPGHNSYEQYF
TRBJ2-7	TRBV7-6	CASSLGETGAEQYF
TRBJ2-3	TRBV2	CASSGQGSDTQYF
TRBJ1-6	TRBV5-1	CASRLTPDLGSSPLHF
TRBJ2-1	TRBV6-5	CASSYGTGYYNEQFF
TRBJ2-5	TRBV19	CASSMRQAGEGAPGQETQYF
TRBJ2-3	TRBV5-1	CASSSGLAGAWGDTQYF
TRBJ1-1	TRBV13	CASSSDKNTEAFF
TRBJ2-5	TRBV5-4	CASSLAGYQETQYF
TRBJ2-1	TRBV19	CASSVPGQSISSYNEQFF
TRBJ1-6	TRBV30	CAWRGAGDTSTLHF
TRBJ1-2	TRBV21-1	CASSPRPGSNYGYTF
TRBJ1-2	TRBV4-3	CASSQDWTAYGYTF
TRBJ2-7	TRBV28	CASSFGNEQYF
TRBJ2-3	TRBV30	CAWSVDRRTDTQYF
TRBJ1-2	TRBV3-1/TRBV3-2	CASSQAPSGDYGYTF
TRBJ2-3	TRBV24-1	CATSDTGRGTDTQYF
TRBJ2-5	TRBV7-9	CASSSDREAVTRKNHKYF
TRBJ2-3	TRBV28	CASSGKRTSGSTDTQYF
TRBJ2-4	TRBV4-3	CASSQDVGEGKNIQYF
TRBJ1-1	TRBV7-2	CASSLYKLQQGDNTEAFF
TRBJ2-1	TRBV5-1	CASSPSGASGNYNEQFF
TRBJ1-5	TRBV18	CASSDDTVASNQPQHF
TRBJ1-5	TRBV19	CASSMVRGTGVQPQHF
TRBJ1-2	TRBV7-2	CASSFSGHGYTF
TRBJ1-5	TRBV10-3	CAISDLEEPQHF
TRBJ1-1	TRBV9	CASSVTGFGTEAFF
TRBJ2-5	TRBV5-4	CASSFMGLQETQYF
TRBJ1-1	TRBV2	CASSDRLLNTEAFF
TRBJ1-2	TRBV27	CASSIRGLNYGYTF
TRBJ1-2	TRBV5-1	CASSSGTGSLLGYGYTF
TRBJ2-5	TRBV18	CASSPRGTSGVVETQYF
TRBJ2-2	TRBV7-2	CASSNPGLNTGELFF
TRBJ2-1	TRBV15	CATSRELAGVGNEQFF
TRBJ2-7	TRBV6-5	CASSYYRDNRAEQYF
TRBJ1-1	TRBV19	CASREATTEAFF